The T cell receptor (beta chain) described here comes from a study of T cells in localized non-small cell lung cancer. Only a few counts were recorded for this clone. The target antigen is unknown. Overall study findings and caveats: A single tumor region was sequenced, leaving heterogeneity possible. Maximal T cell clonality occurred in uninvolved adjacent lung, with tumor ranking below it. Appearing in adjacent lung were a median about 59 of the top 100 tumor clones.

Germline CDR1 and CDR2: ENHRY and SYGVKD. The length of the CDR3 is 16 residues. V dropped 0 bases and J dropped 6 bases, with 15 bases sitting between them. TCRdb's copy holds only in-frame clones and misses some; the assay was immunoSEQ multiplex PCR. The sample has about 2,800 clones, approximately 25% seen once. The origin of this receptor is a man aged 40 to 69 with stage I squamous cell lung carcinoma. The chain joins TRBV10-3 to TRBJ2-1; perhaps TRBD1 as D (5 bases). The material was lung tumor tissue, obtained before any cancer treatment. CDR3 sequence (DNA): TGTGCCATCAGTGAGTCAGGGGTTATTTATATCAATGAGCAGTTCTTC. Its translation is CAISESGVIYINEQFF.